The 10 T cell receptor beta chains given below trace back to one sample, sequenced in a study of vaccination and CD4 T cells after COVID-19. Treatment denoted: approximately 10-day PBMC culture with coronavirus spike peptide pools or control peptides (ViraFEST assay). At the Johns Hopkins FTIC core, DNA taken from cultured CD4+ T cells was sequenced by way of the Oncomine TCR Beta short-read assay. TCRdb reanalysed the PCR reads using MiXCR and keeps one entry per CDR3 protein. The sample lists 10,000 to 11,000 distinct CDR3 sequences, roughly 64% occurring once. These receptors lack a known antigen. Sequences were obtained from CD4+ T cells from blood, cultured in vitro. These receptors came from a human donor who had recovered from COVID-19.

This clonotype was counted only a few times. J is TRBJ2-1 and V is TRBV7-3; D perhaps matches TRBD2 (6 bases). The CDR3 contains 15 residues. Germline V CDR1 and CDR2: SGHTA, FQGTGA. The V gene lost 3 bases and the J gene lost 10 bases, with 19 bases spanning the gap. CDR3 DNA: TGTGCCAGCAGCTTGGTTGGGGGGAGCTTGGGGGAGCAGTTCTTC. It yields the protein CASSLVGGSLGEQFF. Together with reference TRBV7-3 and TRBJ2-1, the CDR3 gives the full variable domain: GAGVSQTPSNKVTEKGKYVELRCDPISGHTALYWYRQSLGQGPEFLIYFQGTGAADDSGLPNDRFFAVRPEGSVSTLKIQRTERGDSAVYLCASSLVGGSLGEQFFGPGTRLTVL.

This clonotype was picked up a small number of times. The J gene is TRBJ2-1, the V gene TRBV15; 11 positions match TRBD2. CDR3 length: 17 amino acids. V shed 2 bases, J shed 3 bases, and the junction held 6 bases outside the gene matches. Germline assignment: CDR1 LNHNV and CDR2 YYDKDF (reference sequence). The CDR3 DNA follows: TGTGCCACCAGCAGATTAGGACTAGCGGGTAACTACAATGAGCAGTTCTTC. This translates into CATSRLGLAGNYNEQFF.

This clonotype was counted a few times. V is TRBV7-9 and J is TRBJ1-1; weak D call: TRBD1 (6 bases). From germline, CDR1 is SEHNR and CDR2 FQNEAQ (reference sequence). The ends were cut back, 2 bases at V and 4 bases at J, with 14 bases in the middle. This CDR3 spans 15 amino acids. The CDR3 sequence is CASSLRGARGTEAFF. In DNA, the CDR3 is TGTGCCAGCAGCTTAAGGGGGGCGCGGGGCACTGAAGCTTTCTTT.

The chain joins TRBV7-8 to TRBJ2-5; D ambiguous. The CDR3 is 13 residues long. Germline CDR1 SGHVS, CDR2 FQNEAQ. Trimming cost V 3 bases and J 4 bases, with 9 bases left between them. The chain's CDR3 is CASSLNRLETQYF. The CDR3 nucleotides read TGTGCCAGCAGCTTGAACAGACTAGAGACCCAGTACTTC. Drawing the rest from reference TRBV7-8 and TRBJ2-5, the complete variable domain is GAGVSQSPRYKVAKRGQDVALRCDPISGHVSLFWYQQALGQGPEFLTYFQNEAQLDKSGLPSDRFFAERPEGSVSTLKIQRTQQEDSAVYLCASSLNRLETQYFGPGTRLLVL.

The chain combines TRBV2 with TRBJ2-2; D is unclear. Trimming took 7 bases from V and 0 from J, leaving 9 bases between them. CDR1 is SNHLY, CDR2 FYNNEI, per germline. The CDR3 length is 14 residues. CDR3 nucleotides: TGTGCCAGCATGGCAGGTCCGAACACCGGGGAGCTGTTTTTT. Its protein product is CASMAGPNTGELFF.

The chain has TRBV2 and TRBJ2-7; tentatively, D is TRBD2 (5 bases). Trimming shortened V by 2 bases and J by 3 bases, and 20 bases separated the two germline ends. From germline, CDR1 is SNHLY and CDR2 FYNNEI. The CDR3 runs to 17 residues. The CDR3: CASSETRPSQGFYEQYF. The CDR3 DNA reads TGTGCCAGCAGTGAAACGCGACCTAGCCAAGGGTTCTACGAGCAGTACTTC.

The rearrangement links TRBV6-1 to TRBJ1-2, with D possibly being TRBD1 (6 bases). The V end lost 6 bases, the J end lost 0 bases, and 8 bases lay between the germline ends. Germline V CDR1 and CDR2: MNHNS, SASEGT. CDR3 length: 13 residues. The CDR3 loop reads CASRRQANYGYTF. CDR3 in DNA: TGTGCCAGCAGAAGACAGGCTAACTATGGCTACACCTTC.

The CDR3 reads CASSPRTAYGYTF. CDR3 in DNA: TGTGCCAGCAGCCCTCGGACAGCTTATGGCTACACCTTC. The chain recombines TRBV5-8 with TRBJ1-2; perhaps TRBD1 as D (6 bases). Trimming removed 4 bases from V and 5 bases from J, with 12 bases in between. CDR3 length equals 13 residues. Germline CDR1 SGHTS, CDR2 YDEGEE.

The chain links TRBV6-2 or TRBV6-3 to TRBJ2-1; possibly TRBD1 or TRBD2 for D (5 bases each). The CDR3 contains 15 residues. Trimming pared 6 bases from V and 5 bases from J, leaving 17 bases between. Germline V gives CDR1 MNHEY, CDR2 SVGEGT. The CDR3 here is CASSSTLRGHNEQFF. Here the CDR3 DNA reads TGTGCCAGCAGCTCGACTCTTCGGGGCCACAATGAGCAGTTCTTC.

The chain employs TRBV7-8 and TRBJ2-1; 10 nucleotides align to TRBD2. The CDR3 has 16 residues. The germline V gene encodes CDR1 SGHVS and CDR2 FQNEAQ. The V gene end was trimmed by 3 bases and the J gene end by 2 bases; junction bases not matched to a gene: 4. CDR3 in amino acids: CASSFLAGGTYNEQFF. CDR3 coding DNA: TGTGCCAGCAGCTTTTTAGCGGGGGGAACCTACAATGAGCAGTTCTTC.